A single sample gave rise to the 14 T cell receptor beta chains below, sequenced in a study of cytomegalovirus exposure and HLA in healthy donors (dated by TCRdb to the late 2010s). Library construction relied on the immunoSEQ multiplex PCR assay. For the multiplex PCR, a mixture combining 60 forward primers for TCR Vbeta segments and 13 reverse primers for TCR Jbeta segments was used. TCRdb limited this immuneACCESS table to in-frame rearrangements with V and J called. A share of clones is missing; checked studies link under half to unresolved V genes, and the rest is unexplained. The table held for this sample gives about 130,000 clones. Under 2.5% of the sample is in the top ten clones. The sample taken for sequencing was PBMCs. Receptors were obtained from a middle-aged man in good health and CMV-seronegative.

The CDR3 nucleotides are TGTGCCAGCAGACCAAGGACAGGGTTTACAGATACGCAGTATTTT. As protein: CASRPRTGFTDTQYF. The chain links TRBV27 to TRBJ2-3; TRBD1 matches at 8 bases. Trimming cost V 6 bases and J 3 bases; bases outside gene matches: 8. CDR3 length: 15 residues. CDR1 is MNHEY and CDR2 is SMNVEV in the germline V gene (reference sequence).

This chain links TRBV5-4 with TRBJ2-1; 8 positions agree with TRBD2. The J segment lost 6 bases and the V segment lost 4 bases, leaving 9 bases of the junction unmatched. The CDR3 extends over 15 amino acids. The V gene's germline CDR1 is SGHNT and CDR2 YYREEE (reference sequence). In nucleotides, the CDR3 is TGTGCCAGCAGCGCCAACAGCGGGAGAGGCAATGAGCAGTTCTTC. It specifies CASSANSGRGNEQFF. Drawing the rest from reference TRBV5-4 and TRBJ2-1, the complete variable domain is ETGVTQSPTHLIKTRGQQVTLRCSSQSGHNTVSWYQQALGQGPQFIFQYYREEENGRGNFPPRFSGLQFPNYSSELNVNALELDDSALYLCASSANSGRGNEQFFGPGTRLTVL.

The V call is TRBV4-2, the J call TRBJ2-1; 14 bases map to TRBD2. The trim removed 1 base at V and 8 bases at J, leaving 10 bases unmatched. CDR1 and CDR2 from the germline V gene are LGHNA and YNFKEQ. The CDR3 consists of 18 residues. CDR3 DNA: TGTGCCAGCAGCCAAGGAGGGCGACTAGCGGGAGGGCCAGATGAGCAGTTCTTC. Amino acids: CASSQGGRLAGGPDEQFF.

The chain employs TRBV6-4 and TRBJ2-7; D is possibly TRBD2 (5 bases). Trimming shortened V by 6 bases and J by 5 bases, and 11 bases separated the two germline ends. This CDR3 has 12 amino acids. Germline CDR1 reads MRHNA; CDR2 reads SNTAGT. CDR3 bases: TGTGCCAGCAGAAATACAGCGGACGAGCAGTACTTC. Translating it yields CASRNTADEQYF.

CDR3 loop: CAWSVRGLTGTQYF. CDR3 coding DNA: TGTGCCTGGAGTGTACGCGGACTAACTGGTACGCAGTATTTT. The chain recombines TRBV30 with TRBJ2-3; weak D call: TRBD2 (6 bases). The V and J ends lost 0 bases and 8 bases respectively, with 15 bases between them. The germline V gene has CDR1 GTSNPN and CDR2 SVGIG (reference sequence). The CDR3 runs to 14 residues.

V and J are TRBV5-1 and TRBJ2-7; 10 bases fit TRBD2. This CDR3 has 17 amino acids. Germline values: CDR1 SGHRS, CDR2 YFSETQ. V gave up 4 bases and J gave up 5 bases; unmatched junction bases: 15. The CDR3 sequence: CASSPPRSGRAGNEQYF. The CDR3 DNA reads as TGCGCCAGCAGCCCGCCTAGGAGCGGGAGGGCCGGGAACGAGCAGTACTTC.

DNA of the CDR3: TGTGCCAGCAGTTACTCTGGTCCGGGGGAGCAGTACTTC. Amino acid sequence: CASSYSGPGEQYF. V and J are TRBV6-5 and TRBJ2-7; D may be TRBD2 (5 bases). V gave up 0 bases and J gave up 7 bases, with 10 bases separating them. The length of the CDR3 is 13 residues. The germline V gene has CDR1 MNHEY and CDR2 SVGAGI.

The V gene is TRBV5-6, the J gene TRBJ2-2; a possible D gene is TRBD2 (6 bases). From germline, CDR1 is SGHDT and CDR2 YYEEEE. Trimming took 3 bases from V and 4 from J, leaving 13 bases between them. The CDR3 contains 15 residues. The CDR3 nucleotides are TGTGCCAGCAGCTATTCCGGGACTCTCACCGGGGAGCTGTTTTTT. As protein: CASSYSGTLTGELFF.

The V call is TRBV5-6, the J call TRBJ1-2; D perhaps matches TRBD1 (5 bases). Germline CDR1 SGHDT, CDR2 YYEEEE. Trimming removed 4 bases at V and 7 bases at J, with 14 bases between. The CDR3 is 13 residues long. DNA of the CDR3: TGTGCCAGCAGCCCGGGGGGGAGGGCTGGCTACACCTTC. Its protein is CASSPGGRAGYTF.

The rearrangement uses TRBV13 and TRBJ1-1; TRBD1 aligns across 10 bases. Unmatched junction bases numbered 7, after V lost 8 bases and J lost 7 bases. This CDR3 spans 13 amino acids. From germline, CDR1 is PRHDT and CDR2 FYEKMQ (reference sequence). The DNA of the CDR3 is TGTGCCAGCCAGGGACAGGGGAATAGTGAAGCTTTCTTT. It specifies CASQGQGNSEAFF.

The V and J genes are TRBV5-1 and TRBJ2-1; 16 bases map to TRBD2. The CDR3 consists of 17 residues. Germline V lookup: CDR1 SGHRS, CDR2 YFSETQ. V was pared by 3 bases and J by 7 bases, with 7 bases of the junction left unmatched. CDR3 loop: CASSSGTSGRGWNEQFF. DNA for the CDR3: TGCGCCAGCAGCTCCGGGACTAGCGGGAGGGGTTGGAATGAGCAGTTCTTC.

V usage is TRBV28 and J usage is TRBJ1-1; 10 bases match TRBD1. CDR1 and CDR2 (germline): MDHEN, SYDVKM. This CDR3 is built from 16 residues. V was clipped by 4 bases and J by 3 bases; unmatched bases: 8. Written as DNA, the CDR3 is TGTGCCAGCAGTTCGAGACAGGGGGCGCGGGACACTGAAGCTTTCTTT. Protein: CASSSRQGARDTEAFF.

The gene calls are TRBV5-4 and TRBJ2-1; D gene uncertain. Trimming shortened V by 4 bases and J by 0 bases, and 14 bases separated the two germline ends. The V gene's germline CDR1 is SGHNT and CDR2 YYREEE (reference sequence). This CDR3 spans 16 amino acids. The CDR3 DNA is TGTGCCAGCAGCGCGAGGTCAAAGAGCTCCTACAATGAGCAGTTCTTC. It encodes CASSARSKSSYNEQFF.

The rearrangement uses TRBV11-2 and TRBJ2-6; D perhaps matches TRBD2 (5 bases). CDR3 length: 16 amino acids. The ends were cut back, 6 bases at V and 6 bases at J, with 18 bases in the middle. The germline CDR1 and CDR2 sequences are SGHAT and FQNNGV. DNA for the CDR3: TGTGCCAGCAGACAAGGGAAAGGAGGCCCGGCCAACGTCCTGACTTTC. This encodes CASRQGKGGPANVLTF.